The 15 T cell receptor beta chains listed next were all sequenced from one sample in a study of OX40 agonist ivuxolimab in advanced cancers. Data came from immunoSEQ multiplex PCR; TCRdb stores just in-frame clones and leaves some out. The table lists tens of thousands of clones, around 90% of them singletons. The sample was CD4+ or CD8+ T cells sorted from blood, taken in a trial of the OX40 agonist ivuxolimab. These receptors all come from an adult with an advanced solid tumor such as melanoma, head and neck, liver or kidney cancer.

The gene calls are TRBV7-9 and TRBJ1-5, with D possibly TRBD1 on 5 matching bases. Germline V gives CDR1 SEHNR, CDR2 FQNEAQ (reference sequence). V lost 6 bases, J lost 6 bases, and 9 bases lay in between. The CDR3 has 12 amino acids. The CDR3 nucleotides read TGTGCCAGCAGGCAGGGAAGTCAGCCCCAGCATTTT. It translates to CASRQGSQPQHF. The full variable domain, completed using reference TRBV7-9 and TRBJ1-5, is DTGVSQNPRHKITKRGQNVTFRCDPISEHNRLYWYRQTLGQGPEFLTYFQNEAQLEKSRLLSDRFSAERPKGSFSTLEIQRTEQGDSAMYLCASRQGSQPQHFGDGTRLSIL.

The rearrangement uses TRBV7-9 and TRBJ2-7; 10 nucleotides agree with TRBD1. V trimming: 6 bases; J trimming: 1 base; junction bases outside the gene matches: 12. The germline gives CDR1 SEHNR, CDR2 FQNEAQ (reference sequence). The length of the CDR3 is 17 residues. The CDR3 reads CASSGDAPGQGSYEQYF. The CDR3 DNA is TGTGCCAGCAGTGGGGACGCCCCGGGACAGGGGTCCTACGAGCAGTACTTC.

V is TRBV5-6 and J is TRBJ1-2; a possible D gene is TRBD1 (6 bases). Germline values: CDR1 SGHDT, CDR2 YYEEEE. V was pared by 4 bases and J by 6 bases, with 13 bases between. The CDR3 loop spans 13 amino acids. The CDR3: CASSPGGAHGYTF. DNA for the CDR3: TGTGCCAGCAGCCCGGGGGGCGCCCATGGCTACACCTTC.

The CDR3 reads CASSYSPNQPQHF. The CDR3 DNA is TGTGCCAGCAGTTACTCCCCCAATCAGCCCCAGCATTTT. The V gene is TRBV6-6, the J gene TRBJ1-5; D uncertain. Trimming removed 0 bases from V and 3 bases from J, with 3 bases in between. This CDR3 is 13 amino acids long. In germline, CDR1 is MNHNY, CDR2 SVGAGI (reference sequence).

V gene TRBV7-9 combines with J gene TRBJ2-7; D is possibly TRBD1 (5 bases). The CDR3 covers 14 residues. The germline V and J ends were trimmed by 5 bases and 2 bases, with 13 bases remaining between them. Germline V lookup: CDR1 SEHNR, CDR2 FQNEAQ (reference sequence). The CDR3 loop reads CASSPRQLAYEQYF. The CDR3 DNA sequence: TGTGCCAGCAGCCCGAGACAGCTAGCCTACGAGCAGTACTTC.

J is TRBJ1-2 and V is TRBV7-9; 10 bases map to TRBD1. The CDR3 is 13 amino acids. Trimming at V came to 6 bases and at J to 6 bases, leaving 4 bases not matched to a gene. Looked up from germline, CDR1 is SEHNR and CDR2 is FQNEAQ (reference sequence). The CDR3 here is CASRTGGLNGYTF. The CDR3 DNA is TGTGCCAGCAGGACAGGGGGCTTGAATGGCTACACCTTC.

DNA of the CDR3: TGTGCCAGCAGTGAAGGCAATCAGCCCCAGCATTTT. It specifies CASSEGNQPQHF. The rearrangement joins TRBV2 to TRBJ1-5; D remains ambiguous. Germline lookup yields CDR1 SNHLY and CDR2 FYNNEI. Trimming cost V 1 base and J 2 bases, with 0 bases left between them. The CDR3 is made up of 12 amino acids.

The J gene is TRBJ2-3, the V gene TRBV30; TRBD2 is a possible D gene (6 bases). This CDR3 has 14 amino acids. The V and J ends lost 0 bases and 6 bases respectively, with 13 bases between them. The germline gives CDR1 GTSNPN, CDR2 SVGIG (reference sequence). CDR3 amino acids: CAWSVGAGTDTQYF. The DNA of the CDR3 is TGTGCCTGGAGTGTAGGGGCGGGGACCGATACGCAGTATTTT.

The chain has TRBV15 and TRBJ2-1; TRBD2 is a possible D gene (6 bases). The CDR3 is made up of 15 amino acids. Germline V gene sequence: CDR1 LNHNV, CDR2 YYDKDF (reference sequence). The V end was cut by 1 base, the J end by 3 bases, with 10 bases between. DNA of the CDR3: TGTGCCACCAGCAGAGCGGGGGTCGTCTACAATGAGCAGTTCTTC. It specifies CATSRAGVVYNEQFF.

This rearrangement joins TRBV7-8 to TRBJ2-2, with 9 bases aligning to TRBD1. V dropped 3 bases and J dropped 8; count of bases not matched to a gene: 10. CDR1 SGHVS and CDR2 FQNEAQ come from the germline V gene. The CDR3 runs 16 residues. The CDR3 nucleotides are TGTGCCAGCAGCTTCCCAACCGACAGGGGGGGTGGGGAGCTGTTTTTT. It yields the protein CASSFPTDRGGGELFF.

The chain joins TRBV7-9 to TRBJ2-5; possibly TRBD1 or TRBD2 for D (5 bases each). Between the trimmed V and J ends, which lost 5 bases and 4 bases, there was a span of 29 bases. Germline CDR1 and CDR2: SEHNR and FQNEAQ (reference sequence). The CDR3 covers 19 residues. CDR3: CASSPPLAGTITIPETQYF. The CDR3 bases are TGTGCCAGCAGCCCCCCCCTTGCAGGGACGATAACTATTCCAGAGACCCAGTACTTC.

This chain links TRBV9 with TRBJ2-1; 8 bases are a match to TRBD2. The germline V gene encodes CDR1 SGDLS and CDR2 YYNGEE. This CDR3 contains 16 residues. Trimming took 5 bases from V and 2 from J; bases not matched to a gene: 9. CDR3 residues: CASSPLAGSPYNEQFF. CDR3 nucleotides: TGTGCCAGCAGTCCTTTAGCGGGATCCCCCTACAATGAGCAGTTCTTC.

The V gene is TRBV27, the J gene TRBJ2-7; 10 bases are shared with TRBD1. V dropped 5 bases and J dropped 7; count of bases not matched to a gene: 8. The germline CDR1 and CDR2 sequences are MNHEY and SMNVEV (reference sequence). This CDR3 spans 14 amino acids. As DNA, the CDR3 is TGTGCCAGCAGTCCCGACAGGGGGCGAGGGGAGCAGTACTTC. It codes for CASSPDRGRGEQYF.

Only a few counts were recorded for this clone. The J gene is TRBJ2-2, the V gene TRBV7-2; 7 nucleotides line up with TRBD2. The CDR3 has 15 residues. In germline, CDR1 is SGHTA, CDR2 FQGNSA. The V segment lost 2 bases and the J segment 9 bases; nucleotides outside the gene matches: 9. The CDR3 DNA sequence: TGTGCCAGCAGCTTATACTGGGAGGGAAACCGGGAGCTGTTTTTT. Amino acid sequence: CASSLYWEGNRELFF.

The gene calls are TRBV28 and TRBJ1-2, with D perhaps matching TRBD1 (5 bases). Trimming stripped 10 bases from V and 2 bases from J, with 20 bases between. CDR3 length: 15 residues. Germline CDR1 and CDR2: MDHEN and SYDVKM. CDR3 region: CATKRGSTLNYGYTF. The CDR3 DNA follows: TGTGCCACCAAGAGGGGCAGCACCCTAAACTATGGCTACACCTTC.